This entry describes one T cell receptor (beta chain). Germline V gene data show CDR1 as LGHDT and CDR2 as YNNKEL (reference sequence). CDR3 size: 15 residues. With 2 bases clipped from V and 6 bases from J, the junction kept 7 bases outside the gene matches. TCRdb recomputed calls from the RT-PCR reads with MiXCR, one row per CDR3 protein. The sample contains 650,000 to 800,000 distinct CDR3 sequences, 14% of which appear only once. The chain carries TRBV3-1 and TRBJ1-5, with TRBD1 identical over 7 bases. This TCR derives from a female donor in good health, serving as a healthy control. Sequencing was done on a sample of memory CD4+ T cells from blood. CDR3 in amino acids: CASSQMTGTGQPQHF. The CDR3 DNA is TGTGCCAGCAGCCAAATGACAGGGACCGGTCAGCCCCAGCATTTT.